This note documents a single T cell receptor beta chain sequence. CDR1 and CDR2 from the germline V gene are SGHDT and YYEEEE. The CDR3 loop spans 14 amino acids. Trimming at V came to 3 bases and at J to 4 bases, leaving 3 bases not matched to a gene. The sample belongs to a study of T cell changes during pregnancy in multiple sclerosis. Sequencing used immunoSEQ multiplex PCR; TCRdb keeps in-frame clones, though not all of them. The sample contains tens of thousands of clones, over 85% of which appear only once. Sequenced here: peripheral blood, sampled after pregnancy. The sequence derives from a female donor in good health, enrolled as a control in a pregnancy study. This chain uses TRBV5-6 with TRBJ2-5; TRBD2 agrees at 10 bases. CDR3 loop: CASSSASGGETQYF. DNA for the CDR3: TGTGCCAGCAGCTCGGCTAGCGGGGGAGAGACCCAGTACTTC.